This T cell receptor (beta chain) was sequenced for a study of neoadjuvant anti-PD-1 for oral cavity cancer. Study results and limitations: Each response group had just a few patients in TCR analyses.

TCRdb keeps only in-frame clones here, not all; method: immunoSEQ multiplex PCR. The table records over 13,000 clones, roughly four fifths of them present only once. Time point: after neoadjuvant nivolumab, at surgical resection. CDR3 length: 14 residues. Trimming left V 6 bases short and J 4 bases short, with 16 bases between. Germline CDR1 and CDR2: MNHNS and SASEGT. As for this clone: The target antigen is unknown.

This TCR derives from a person aged 35-79 years with oral cavity squamous cell carcinoma. Material: PBMCs, obtained after nivolumab (anti-PD-1) treatment. The V gene is TRBV6-1, the J gene TRBJ2-7, with D possibly being TRBD1 (6 bases). CDR3 residues: CASRPQGRNYEQYF. CDR3 sequence (DNA): TGTGCCAGCAGGCCGCAGGGGAGAAATTACGAGCAGTACTTC.